Listed below are T cell receptor beta chains from one sample, sequenced in a study of blood T cell repertoires in COVID-19. Measured with immunoSEQ multiplex PCR; TCRdb has only the in-frame clones, and not every one. Among under 200,000 clones listed, 60% to 85% were seen once. Input material: peripheral blood. The receptors derive from a man in his 70s with acute or convalescent COVID-19. Each CDR3 is given without its conserved first and last residue.

J gene,V gene,CDR3 protein
TRBJ1-2,TRBV5-1,ASSSGYYGYT
TRBJ2-7,TRBV15,ATSSGMGGYEQY
TRBJ2-7,TRBV10-3,AISELIEGGPEGQY
TRBJ1-3,TRBV27,ASSPGQGARGNTIY
TRBJ1-3,TRBV10-3,AISRTGGLSGNTIY
TRBJ2-1,TRBV9,ASSFTGTPTYNEQF
TRBJ1-6,TRBV2,ASSDSGWNNSPLH
TRBJ2-1,TRBV30,AWSRGIANEQF
TRBJ1-4,TRBV18,ASSPRGGANEKLF
TRBJ2-7,TRBV28,ASRRELAIPEQY
TRBJ2-3,TRBV7-7,ASSLGASGSRADTQY
TRBJ1-2,TRBV7-2,ASSLKLGQGISGYT
TRBJ1-5,TRBV30,AWSRGINQPQH
TRBJ1-5,TRBV7-8,ASSLTEDQPQH
TRBJ2-5,TRBV6-2/TRBV6-3,ASNPGGFGAQY
TRBJ1-1,TRBV6-5,ASSWGQGAVNTEAF
TRBJ2-7,TRBV11-2,ASSFGTGVDEQY
TRBJ2-1,TRBV6-5,ASRPSLAGVYEQF
TRBJ2-2,TRBV10-3,AISPGGPGTGELF
TRBJ2-4,TRBV5-6,ASSGFRGRNIQY
TRBJ2-1,TRBV28,ASSSLYNEQF
TRBJ2-2,TRBV7-3,ASRAGARTGELF
TRBJ1-3,TRBV2,ASSEAGGVLPGNTIY
TRBJ1-1,TRBV2,ASSVFQNTEAF
TRBJ2-7,TRBV2,ASSERGLAANEQY
TRBJ1-2,TRBV24-1,ATSDSRQGSTSGT
TRBJ2-5,TRBV12-3/TRBV12-4,ASQQGVVKTQY
TRBJ1-3,TRBV7-6,ASSLATGLSGNTIY
TRBJ2-4,TRBV5-1,ASSLDGTGEDIQY
TRBJ2-7,TRBV7-6,ASSHDGGPTYEQY
TRBJ1-1,TRBV27,ASSQTATTNTEAF
TRBJ2-3,TRBV5-4,ASSLGTNPVDTQY
TRBJ1-1,TRBV5-1,ASSLASPAGSTEAF
TRBJ1-3,TRBV19,ASSIKTPSGNTIY
TRBJ2-3,TRBV15,ATSRVVATDTQY
TRBJ1-1,TRBV28,ASSLGAIGNTEAF
TRBJ1-3,TRBV7-6,ASSLVTGGTSGNTIY
TRBJ2-5,TRBV11-2,ASSRGSFAQY
TRBJ2-1,TRBV27,ASSSWEGLNEQF
TRBJ2-1,TRBV5-1,ASSLAGTSGYNEQF
TRBJ1-1,TRBV12-3/TRBV12-4,ASSLGVGRVAF
TRBJ2-6,TRBV28,ASQQLQGVAGANVLT
TRBJ2-3,TRBV18,ASSPSGLSSTDTQY
TRBJ2-5,TRBV11-3,ASSLGGTVAGEETQY
TRBJ2-7,TRBV7-3,ASSPGLSSYEQY
TRBJ1-1,TRBV14,ASSRPGVRNAF
TRBJ1-5,TRBV24-1,ATSDFRGEPQH
TRBJ1-3,TRBV3-1/TRBV3-2,ASSPRGKSGNTIY
TRBJ1-1,TRBV5-1,ASSPQQGAVGEAF
TRBJ1-2,TRBV7-2,ASSARGTGGDGYT
TRBJ1-5,TRBV27,ASSLFREQPQH
TRBJ2-3,TRBV5-1,ASSSLAGGVSDTQY
TRBJ2-3,TRBV14,ASSRGPDTQY
TRBJ1-1,TRBV10-3,AITWDRGNTEAF
TRBJ2-7,TRBV28,ASSLGGRQEEQY
TRBJ1-2,TRBV6-5,ATRVANYGYT
TRBJ2-3,TRBV24-1,ATSDFTGQGFGTDTQY
TRBJ2-2,TRBV6-5,ASTGQGAIGELF